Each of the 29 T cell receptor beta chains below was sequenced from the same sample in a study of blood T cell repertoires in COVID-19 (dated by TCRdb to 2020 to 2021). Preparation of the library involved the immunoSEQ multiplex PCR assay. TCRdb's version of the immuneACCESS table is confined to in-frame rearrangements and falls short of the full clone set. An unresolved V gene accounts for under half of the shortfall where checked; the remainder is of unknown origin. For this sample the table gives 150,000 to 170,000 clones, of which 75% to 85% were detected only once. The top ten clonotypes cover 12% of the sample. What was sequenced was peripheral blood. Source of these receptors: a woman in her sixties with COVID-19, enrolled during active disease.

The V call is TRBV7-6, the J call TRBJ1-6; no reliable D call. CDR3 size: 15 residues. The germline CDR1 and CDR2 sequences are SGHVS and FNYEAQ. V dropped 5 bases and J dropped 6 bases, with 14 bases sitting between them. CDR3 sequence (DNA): TGTGCCAGCAGCCCCGCAGGAGGGTTTAATTCACCCCTCCACTTT. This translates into CASSPAGGFNSPLHF.

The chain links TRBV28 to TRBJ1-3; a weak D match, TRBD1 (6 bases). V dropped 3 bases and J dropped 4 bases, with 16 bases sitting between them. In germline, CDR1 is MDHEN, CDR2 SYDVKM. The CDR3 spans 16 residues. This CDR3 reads CASSFGAGALGNTIYF. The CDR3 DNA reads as TGTGCCAGCAGTTTTGGGGCGGGGGCTCTCGGAAACACCATATATTTT.

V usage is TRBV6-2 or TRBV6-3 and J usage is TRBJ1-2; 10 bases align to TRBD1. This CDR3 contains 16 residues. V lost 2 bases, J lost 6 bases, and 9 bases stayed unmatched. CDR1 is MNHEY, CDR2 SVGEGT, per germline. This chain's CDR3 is CASSYPSGTGVHGYTF. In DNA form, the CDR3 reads TGTGCCAGCAGTTACCCCTCCGGGACAGGGGTCCATGGCTACACCTTC.

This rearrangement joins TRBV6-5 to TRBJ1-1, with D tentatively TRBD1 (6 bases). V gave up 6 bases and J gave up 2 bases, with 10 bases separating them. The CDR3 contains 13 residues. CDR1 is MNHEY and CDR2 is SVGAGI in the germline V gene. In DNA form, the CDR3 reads TGTGCCAGCAGGGTAGGGACAAACACTGAAGCTTTCTTT. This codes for CASRVGTNTEAFF.

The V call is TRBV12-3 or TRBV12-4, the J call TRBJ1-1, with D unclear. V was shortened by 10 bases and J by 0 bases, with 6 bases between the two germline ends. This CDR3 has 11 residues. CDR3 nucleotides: TGTGCCATCTCCGTGAACACTGAAGCTTTCTTT. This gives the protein CAISVNTEAFF.

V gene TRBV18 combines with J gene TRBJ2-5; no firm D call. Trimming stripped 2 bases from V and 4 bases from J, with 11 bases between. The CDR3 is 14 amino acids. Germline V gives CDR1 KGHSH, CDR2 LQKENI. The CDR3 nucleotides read TGTGCCAGCTCACCAAGTCTCCGAGGAGAGACCCAGTACTTC. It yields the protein CASSPSLRGETQYF.

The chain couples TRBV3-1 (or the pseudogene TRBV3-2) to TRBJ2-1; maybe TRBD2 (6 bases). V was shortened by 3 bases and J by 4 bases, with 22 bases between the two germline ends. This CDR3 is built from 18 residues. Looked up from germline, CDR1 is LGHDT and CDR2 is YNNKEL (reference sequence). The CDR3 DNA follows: TGTGCCAGCAGCCAGAGGGGTGGCGGGAACCGACTTTACAATGAGCAGTTCTTC. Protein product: CASSQRGGGNRLYNEQFF.

Written as DNA, the CDR3 is TGTGCCAGTAGTATCTCGGTGGGCCCCTACAATGAGCAGTTCTTC. This encodes CASSISVGPYNEQFF. This chain uses TRBV19 with TRBJ2-1; D remains ambiguous. V lost 3 bases and J lost 2, with 11 bases in between. In germline, CDR1 is LNHDA, CDR2 SQIVND (reference sequence). This CDR3 region has 15 residues.

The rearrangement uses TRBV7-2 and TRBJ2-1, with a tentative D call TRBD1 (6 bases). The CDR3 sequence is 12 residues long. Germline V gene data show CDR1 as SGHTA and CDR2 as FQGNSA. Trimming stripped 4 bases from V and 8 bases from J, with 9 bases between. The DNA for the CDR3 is TGTGCCAGCAGCTCCCAGGGGTATGAGCAGTTCTTC. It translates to CASSSQGYEQFF.

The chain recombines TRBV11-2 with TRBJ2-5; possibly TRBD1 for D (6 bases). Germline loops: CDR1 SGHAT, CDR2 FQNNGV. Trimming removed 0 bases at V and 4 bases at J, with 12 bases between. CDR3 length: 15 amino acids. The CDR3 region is CASSLESGEIETQYF. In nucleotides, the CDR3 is TGTGCCAGCAGCTTAGAATCAGGGGAAATAGAGACCCAGTACTTC.

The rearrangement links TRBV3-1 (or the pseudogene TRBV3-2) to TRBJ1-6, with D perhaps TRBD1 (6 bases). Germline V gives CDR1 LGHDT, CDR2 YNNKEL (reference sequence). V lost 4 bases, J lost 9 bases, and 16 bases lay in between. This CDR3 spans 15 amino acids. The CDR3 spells CASSPLQGWTSPLHF. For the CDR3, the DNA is TGTGCCAGCAGCCCATTACAGGGATGGACTTCACCCCTCCACTTT.

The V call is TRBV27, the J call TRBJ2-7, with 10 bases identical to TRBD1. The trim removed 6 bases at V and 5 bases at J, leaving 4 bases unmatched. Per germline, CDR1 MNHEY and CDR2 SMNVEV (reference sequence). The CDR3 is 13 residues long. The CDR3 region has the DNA TGTGCCAGCAGCCGGGACAGGGGTCACGAGCAGTACTTC. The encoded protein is CASSRDRGHEQYF.

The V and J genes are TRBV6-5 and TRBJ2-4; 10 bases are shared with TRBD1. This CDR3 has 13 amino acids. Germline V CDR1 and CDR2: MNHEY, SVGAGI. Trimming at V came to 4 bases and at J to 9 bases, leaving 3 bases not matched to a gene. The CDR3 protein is CASSSRQGAIQYF. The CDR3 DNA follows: TGTGCCAGCAGTTCACGACAGGGGGCCATTCAGTACTTC.

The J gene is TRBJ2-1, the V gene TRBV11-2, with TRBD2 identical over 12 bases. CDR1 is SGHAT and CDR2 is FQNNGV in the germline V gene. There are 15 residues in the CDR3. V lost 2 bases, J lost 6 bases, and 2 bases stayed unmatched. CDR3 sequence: CASSLLAGGSNEQFF. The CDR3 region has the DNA TGTGCCAGCAGCTTACTAGCGGGAGGGAGCAATGAGCAGTTCTTC.

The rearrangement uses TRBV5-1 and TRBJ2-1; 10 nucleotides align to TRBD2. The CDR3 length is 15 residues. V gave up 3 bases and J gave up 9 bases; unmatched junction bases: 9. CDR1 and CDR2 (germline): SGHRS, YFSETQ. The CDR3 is CASSSTSGIASEQFF. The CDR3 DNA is TGCGCCAGCAGCTCAACTAGCGGGATTGCGAGTGAGCAGTTCTTC.

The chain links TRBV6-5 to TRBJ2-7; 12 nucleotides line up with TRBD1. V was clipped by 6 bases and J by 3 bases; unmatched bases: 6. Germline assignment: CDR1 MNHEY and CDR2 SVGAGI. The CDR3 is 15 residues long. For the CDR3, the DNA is TGTGCCAGCAGGCCCGGGACAGGGGGCATCTACGAGCAGTACTTC. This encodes CASRPGTGGIYEQYF.

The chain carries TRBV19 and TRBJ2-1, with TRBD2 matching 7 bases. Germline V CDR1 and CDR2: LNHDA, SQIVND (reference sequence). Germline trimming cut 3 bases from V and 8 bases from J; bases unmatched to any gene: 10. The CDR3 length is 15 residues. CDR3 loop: CASSISGGRLHEQFF. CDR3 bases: TGTGCCAGTAGTATTAGTGGCGGGAGACTGCATGAGCAGTTCTTC.

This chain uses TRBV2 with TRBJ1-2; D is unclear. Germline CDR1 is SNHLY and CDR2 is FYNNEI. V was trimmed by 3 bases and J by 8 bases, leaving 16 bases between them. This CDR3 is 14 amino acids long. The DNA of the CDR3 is TGTGCCAGCAGTGATCATCGGACTCTCGAAGGCTACACCTTC. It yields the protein CASSDHRTLEGYTF.

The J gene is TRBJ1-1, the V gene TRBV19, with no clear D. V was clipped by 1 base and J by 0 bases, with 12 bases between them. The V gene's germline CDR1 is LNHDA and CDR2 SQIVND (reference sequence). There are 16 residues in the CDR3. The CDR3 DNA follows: TGTGCCAGTAGTATAGGGAGGGTAGCTATGAACACTGAAGCTTTCTTT. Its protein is CASSIGRVAMNTEAFF.

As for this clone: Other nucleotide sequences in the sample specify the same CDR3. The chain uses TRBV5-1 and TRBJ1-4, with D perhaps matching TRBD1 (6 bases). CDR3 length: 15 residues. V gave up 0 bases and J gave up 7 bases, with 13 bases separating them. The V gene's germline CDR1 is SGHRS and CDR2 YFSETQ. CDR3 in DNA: TGCGCCAGCAGCTTGGGGGGGGGCGCTTTTGAAAAACTGTTTTTT. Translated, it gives CASSLGGGAFEKLFF.

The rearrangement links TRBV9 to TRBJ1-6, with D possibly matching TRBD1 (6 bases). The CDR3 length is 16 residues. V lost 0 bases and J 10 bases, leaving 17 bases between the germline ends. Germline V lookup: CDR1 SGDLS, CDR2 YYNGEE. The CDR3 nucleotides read TGTGCCAGCAGCGTAGGACTGGGGGGGCTAGGGTCACCCCTCCACTTT. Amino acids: CASSVGLGGLGSPLHF.

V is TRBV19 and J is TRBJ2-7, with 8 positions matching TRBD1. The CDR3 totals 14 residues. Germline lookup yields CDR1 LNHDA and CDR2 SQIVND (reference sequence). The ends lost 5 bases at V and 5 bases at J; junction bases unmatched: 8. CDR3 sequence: CASSPRQGRDEQYV. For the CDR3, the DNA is TGTGCCAGTAGTCCGCGACAGGGGCGAGACGAGCAGTACGTC.

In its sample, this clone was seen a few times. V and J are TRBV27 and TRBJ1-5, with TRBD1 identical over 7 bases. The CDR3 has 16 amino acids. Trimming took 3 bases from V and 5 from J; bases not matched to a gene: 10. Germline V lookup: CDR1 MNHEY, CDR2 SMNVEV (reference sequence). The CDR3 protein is CASSLSGQAIYQPQHF. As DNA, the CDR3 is TGTGCCAGCAGTTTGTCTGGACAGGCGATTTATCAGCCCCAGCATTTT.

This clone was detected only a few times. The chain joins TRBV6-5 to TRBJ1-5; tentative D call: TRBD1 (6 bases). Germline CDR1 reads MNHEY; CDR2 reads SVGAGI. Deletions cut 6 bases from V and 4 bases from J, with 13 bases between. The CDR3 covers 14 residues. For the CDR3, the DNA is TGTGCCAGCAGACAATATACAGGGAATCAGCCCCAGCATTTT. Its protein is CASRQYTGNQPQHF.

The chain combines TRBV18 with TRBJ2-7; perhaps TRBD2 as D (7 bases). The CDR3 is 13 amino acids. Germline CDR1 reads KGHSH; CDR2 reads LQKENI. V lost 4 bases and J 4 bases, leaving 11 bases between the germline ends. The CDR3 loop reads CASSRGGGYEQYV. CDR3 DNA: TGTGCCAGCTCACGCGGGGGCGGATACGAGCAGTACGTC.

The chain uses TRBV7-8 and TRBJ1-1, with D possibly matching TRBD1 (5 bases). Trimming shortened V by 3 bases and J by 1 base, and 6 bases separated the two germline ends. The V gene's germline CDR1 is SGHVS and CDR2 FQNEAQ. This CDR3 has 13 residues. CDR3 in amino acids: CASSFQGNTEAFF. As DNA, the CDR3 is TGTGCCAGCAGCTTCCAGGGGAACACTGAAGCTTTCTTT.

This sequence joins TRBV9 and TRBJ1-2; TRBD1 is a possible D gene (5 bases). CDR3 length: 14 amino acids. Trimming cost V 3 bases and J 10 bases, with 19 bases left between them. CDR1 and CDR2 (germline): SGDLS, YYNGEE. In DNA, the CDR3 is TGTGCCAGCAGCGCGTTTGGGGCAGGGCATGACTACACCTTC. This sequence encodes CASSAFGAGHDYTF.

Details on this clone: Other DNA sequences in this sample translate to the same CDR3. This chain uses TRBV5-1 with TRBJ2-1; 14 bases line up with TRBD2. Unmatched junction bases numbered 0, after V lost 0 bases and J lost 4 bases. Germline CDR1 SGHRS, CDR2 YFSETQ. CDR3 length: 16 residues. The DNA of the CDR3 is TGCGCCAGCAGCTTGGGACTAGCGGGGGGGTACAATGAGCAGTTCTTC. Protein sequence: CASSLGLAGGYNEQFF.

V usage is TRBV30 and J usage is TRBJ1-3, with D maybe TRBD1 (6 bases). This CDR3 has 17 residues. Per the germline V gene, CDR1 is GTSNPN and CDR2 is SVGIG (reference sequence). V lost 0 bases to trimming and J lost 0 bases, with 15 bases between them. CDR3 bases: TGTGCCTGGAGTGTGGGGGCCGGGTCGCTCTCTGGAAACACCATATATTTT. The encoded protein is CAWSVGAGSLSGNTIYF.